These 19 T cell receptor beta chains were sequenced from one sample in a study of blood T cell repertoires in COVID-19. The assay was immunoSEQ multiplex PCR, and TCRdb's table has in-frame clones only and misses some. The sample contains around 100,000 clones, roughly 90% of which appear only once. What was sequenced was peripheral blood. The receptors shown here come from a woman aged 50 to 60 with COVID-19, enrolled during active disease.

The CDR3 spells CASTGRPGDTQYF. The CDR3 DNA is TGTGCCAGCACGGGTCGGCCTGGAGATACGCAGTATTTT. The chain has TRBV5-6 and TRBJ2-3; D is uncertain. The germline V gene has CDR1 SGHDT and CDR2 YYEEEE. This CDR3 is 13 amino acids long. V shed 6 bases and J shed 5 bases, with 13 bases lying between them.

The V gene is TRBV2, the J gene TRBJ1-5, with no clear D. With 7 bases removed from V and 1 base from J, the gap between germline ends came to 17 bases. Germline-derived CDR1 and CDR2 are SNHLY and FYNNEI. There are 16 residues in the CDR3. CDR3 bases: TGTGCCAGCAATCGTGGGCCGGGAAGAAGCAATCAGCCCCAGCATTTT. It specifies CASNRGPGRSNQPQHF.

The genes are TRBV27 and TRBJ1-1, with unresolved D. The CDR3 has 13 amino acids. CDR1 is MNHEY, CDR2 SMNVEV, per germline (reference sequence). Trimming stripped 6 bases from V and 6 bases from J, with 14 bases between. The DNA of the CDR3 is TGTGCCAGCAGCTTCGGTATCGGGGCTGAAGCTTTCTTT. Translating gives CASSFGIGAEAFF.

V usage is TRBV5-4 and J usage is TRBJ2-1; weak D call: TRBD2 (6 bases). Looked up from germline, CDR1 is SGHNT and CDR2 is YYREEE (reference sequence). V was pared by 4 bases and J by 4 bases, with 15 bases between. This CDR3 has 15 amino acids. The CDR3 spells CASSPGVFTYNEQFF. The DNA for the CDR3 is TGTGCCAGCAGCCCGGGGGTCTTCACTTACAATGAGCAGTTCTTC.

The chain joins TRBV5-5 to TRBJ2-7, with 7 bases that match TRBD1. V lost 4 bases and J lost 7; bases outside the gene matches: 11. This CDR3 is 14 amino acids long. Germline-derived CDR1 and CDR2 are SGHKS and YYEKEE (reference sequence). The CDR3 loop reads CASSTGQVMGEQYF. In DNA form, the CDR3 reads TGTGCCAGCAGCACCGGACAGGTGATGGGGGAGCAGTACTTC. The variable domain in full, with the rest retrieved from reference TRBV5-5 and TRBJ2-7, is DAGVTQSPTHLIKTRGQQVTLRCSPISGHKSVSWYQQVLGQGPQFIFQYYEKEERGRGNFPDRFSARQFPNYSSELNVNALLLGDSALYLCASSTGQVMGEQYFGPGTRLTVT.

The chain uses TRBV27 and TRBJ1-2; D gene uncertain. The germline V and J ends were trimmed by 8 bases and 5 bases, with 12 bases remaining between them. This CDR3 comprises 12 residues. CDR1 is MNHEY and CDR2 is SMNVEV in the germline V gene (reference sequence). As DNA, the CDR3 is TGTGCCAGCCCCCTGGGAGGTTATGGCTACACCTTC. Its protein product is CASPLGGYGYTF.

The rearrangement joins TRBV27 to TRBJ1-5, with unresolved D. V lost 3 bases and J 7 bases, leaving 7 bases between the germline ends. This CDR3 has 12 amino acids. CDR1 and CDR2 from the germline V gene are MNHEY and SMNVEV (reference sequence). As DNA, the CDR3 is TGTGCCAGCAGTTTGCCGGGACAGCCCCAGCATTTT. Its protein product is CASSLPGQPQHF.

The V and J genes are TRBV24-1 and TRBJ1-4; 10 bases agree with TRBD1. The length of the CDR3 is 15 residues. Trimming removed 4 bases from V and 8 bases from J; junction bases left unmatched: 6. The germline gives CDR1 KGHDR, CDR2 SFDVKD. The CDR3 DNA reads TGTGCCACCAGTGACTCCGGGACAGGGGAAGAAAAACTGTTTTTT. This gives the protein CATSDSGTGEEKLFF.

This chain links TRBV5-6 with TRBJ2-7; D perhaps matches TRBD1 (6 bases). Trimming removed 6 bases at V and 5 bases at J, with 15 bases between. CDR1 and CDR2 from the germline V gene are SGHDT and YYEEEE. There are 13 residues in the CDR3. The CDR3 is CASTKRGQNEQYV. DNA for the CDR3: TGTGCCAGCACCAAGAGAGGACAGAACGAGCAGTACGTC.

V gene TRBV6-5 combines with J gene TRBJ1-6, with D perhaps matching TRBD1 (5 bases). V lost 4 bases and J 9 bases, leaving 10 bases between the germline ends. Germline V gives CDR1 MNHEY, CDR2 SVGAGI. The length of the CDR3 is 13 residues. The CDR3 here is CASSLGEGSPLHF. In DNA form, the CDR3 reads TGTGCCAGCAGTTTAGGGGAGGGTTCACCCCTCCACTTT.

In DNA, the CDR3 is TGTGCCAGCAGGTTCGGGACAACAGATACGCAGTATTTT. This translates into CASRFGTTDTQYF. V is TRBV28 and J is TRBJ2-3, with D maybe TRBD1 (6 bases). The V end lost 6 bases, the J end lost 3 bases, and 10 bases lay between the germline ends. There are 13 residues in the CDR3. Germline CDR1 reads MDHEN; CDR2 reads SYDVKM.

This chain connects TRBV19 to TRBJ1-2, with 7 bases that match TRBD1. The germline CDR1 and CDR2 sequences are LNHDA and SQIVND (reference sequence). CDR3 length: 14 amino acids. The V gene end was trimmed by 8 bases and the J gene end by 4 bases; junction bases not matched to a gene: 10. Here the CDR3 reads CASSLLGTAYGYTF. The DNA of the CDR3 is TGTGCCAGTTCTCTCCTCGGGACAGCCTATGGCTACACCTTC. Variable domain in full (rest from reference TRBV19 and TRBJ1-2): DGGITQSPKYLFRKEGQNVTLSCEQNLNHDAMYWYRQDPGQGLRLIYYSQIVNDFQKGDIAEGYSVSREKKESFPLTVTSAQKNPTAFYLCASSLLGTAYGYTFGSGTRLTVV.

The CDR3 here is CASSEVSGAEAFF. Written as DNA, the CDR3 is TGTGCCAGCAGTGAAGTGTCGGGGGCTGAAGCTTTCTTT. This chain links TRBV6-1 with TRBJ1-1; a weak D match, TRBD1 (5 bases). Germline V lookup: CDR1 MNHNS, CDR2 SASEGT. Trimming shortened V by 1 base and J by 6 bases, and 9 bases separated the two germline ends. This CDR3 region has 13 residues.

This chain links TRBV27 with TRBJ1-2; D unclear. CDR1 is MNHEY, CDR2 SMNVEV, per germline (reference sequence). V gave up 10 bases and J gave up 8 bases, with 20 bases separating them. This CDR3 comprises 13 residues. The CDR3 loop is CATPRNLLEGYTF. The CDR3 bases are TGTGCCACCCCCAGGAATCTACTTGAAGGCTACACCTTC.

This clone appeared a single time. This chain links TRBV28 with TRBJ1-2; 8 bases fit TRBD1. Germline CDR1 MDHEN, CDR2 SYDVKM. The V gene end was trimmed by 4 bases and the J gene end by 8 bases; junction bases not matched to a gene: 12. This CDR3 is 15 amino acids long. CDR3 residues: CASSSGTGPPWGYTF. The CDR3 DNA is TGTGCCAGCAGTTCGGGGACAGGACCTCCGTGGGGCTACACCTTC.

CDR3: CASSQDYGGVSYEQYF. In DNA, the CDR3 is TGTGCCAGCAGCCAAGATTACGGGGGAGTCTCCTACGAGCAGTACTTC. This chain joins TRBV3-1 (or the pseudogene TRBV3-2) and TRBJ2-7, with a weak D call TRBD2 (6 bases). Deletions cut 0 bases from V and 0 bases from J, with 12 bases between. In germline, CDR1 is LGHDT, CDR2 YNNKEL (reference sequence). The CDR3 totals 16 residues.

The V gene is TRBV2, the J gene TRBJ1-3; D possibly corresponds to TRBD1 (6 bases). CDR1 SNHLY and CDR2 FYNNEI come from the germline V gene. Trimming cost V 8 bases and J 0 bases, with 11 bases left between them. The CDR3 runs to 14 residues. CDR3 sequence: CASQTGGSGNTIYF. The CDR3 coding sequence is TGTGCCAGCCAGACAGGAGGCTCTGGAAACACCATATATTTT.

The chain couples TRBV20-1 to TRBJ2-7; 10 nucleotides line up with TRBD2. V lost 3 bases, J lost 3 bases, and 8 bases stayed unmatched. The CDR3 has 15 amino acids. CDR1 and CDR2 from the germline V gene are DFQATT and SNEGSKA (reference sequence). This CDR3 is CSASLVAGGDYEQYF. The CDR3 nucleotides are TGCAGTGCTAGTTTAGTAGCGGGGGGAGACTACGAGCAGTACTTC.

This clone was picked up one time. V gene TRBV6-5 combines with J gene TRBJ1-1; D ambiguous. The germline V gene encodes CDR1 MNHEY and CDR2 SVGAGI. Deletions cut 7 bases from V and 2 bases from J, with 11 bases between. The CDR3 covers 13 residues. The DNA of the CDR3 is TGTGCCAGCAACTTCCTCCGTAACACTGAAGCTTTCTTT. It encodes CASNFLRNTEAFF.